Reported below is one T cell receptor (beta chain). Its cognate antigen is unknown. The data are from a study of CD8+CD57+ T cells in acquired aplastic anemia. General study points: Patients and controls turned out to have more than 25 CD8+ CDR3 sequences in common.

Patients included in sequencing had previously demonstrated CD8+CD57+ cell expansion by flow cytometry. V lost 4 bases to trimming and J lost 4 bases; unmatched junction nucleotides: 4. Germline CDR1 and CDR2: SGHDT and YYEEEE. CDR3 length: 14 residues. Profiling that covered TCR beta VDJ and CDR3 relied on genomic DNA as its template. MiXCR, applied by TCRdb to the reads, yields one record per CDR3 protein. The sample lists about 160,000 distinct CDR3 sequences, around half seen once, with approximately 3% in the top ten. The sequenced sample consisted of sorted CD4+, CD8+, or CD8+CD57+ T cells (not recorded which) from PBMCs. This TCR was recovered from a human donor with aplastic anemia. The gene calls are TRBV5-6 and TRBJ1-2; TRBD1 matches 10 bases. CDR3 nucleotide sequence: TGTGCCAGCAGCACGGGACAGGGGATCTATGGCTACACCTTC. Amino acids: CASSTGQGIYGYTF.